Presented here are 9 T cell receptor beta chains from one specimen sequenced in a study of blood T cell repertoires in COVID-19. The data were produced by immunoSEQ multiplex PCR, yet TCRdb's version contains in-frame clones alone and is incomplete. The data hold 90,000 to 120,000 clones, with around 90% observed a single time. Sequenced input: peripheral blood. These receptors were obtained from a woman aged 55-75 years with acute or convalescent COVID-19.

CDR3 bases: TGTGCCAGCAGCCCACGGACTAGCGGGGTCGTATCCGGGGAGCTGTTTTTT. Amino acids: CASSPRTSGVVSGELFF. V is TRBV9 and J is TRBJ2-2; TRBD2 matches at 12 bases. Trimming removed 4 bases from V and 6 bases from J; junction bases left unmatched: 10. Germline loops: CDR1 SGDLS, CDR2 YYNGEE. The CDR3 spans 17 residues.

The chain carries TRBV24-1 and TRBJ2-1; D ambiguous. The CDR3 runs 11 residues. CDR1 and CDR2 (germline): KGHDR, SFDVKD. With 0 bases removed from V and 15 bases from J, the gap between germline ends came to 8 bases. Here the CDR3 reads CATSDLANRFF. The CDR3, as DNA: TGTGCCACCAGTGATTTGGCAAACAGGTTCTTC.

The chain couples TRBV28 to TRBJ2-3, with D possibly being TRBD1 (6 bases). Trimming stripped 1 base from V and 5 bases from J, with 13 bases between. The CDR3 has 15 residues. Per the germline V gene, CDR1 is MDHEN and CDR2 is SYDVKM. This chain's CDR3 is CASSLSRQGRDTQYF. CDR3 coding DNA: TGTGCCAGCAGTTTATCCCGCCAGGGGAGAGATACGCAGTATTTT.

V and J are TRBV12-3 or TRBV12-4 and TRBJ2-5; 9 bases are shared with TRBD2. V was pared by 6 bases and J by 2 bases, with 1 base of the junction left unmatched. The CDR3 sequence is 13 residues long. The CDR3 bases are TGTGCCAGCAGGCGGGGGGGTCAAGAGACCCAGTACTTC. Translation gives CASRRGGQETQYF.

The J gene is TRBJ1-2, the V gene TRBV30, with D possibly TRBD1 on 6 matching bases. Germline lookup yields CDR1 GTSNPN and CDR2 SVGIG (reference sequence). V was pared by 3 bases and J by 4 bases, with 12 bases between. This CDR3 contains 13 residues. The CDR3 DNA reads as TGTGCCTGGAGCGTCGGACAGCCCTATGGCTACACCTTC. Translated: CAWSVGQPYGYTF.

As DNA, the CDR3 is TGTGCCTGGTCGGAACAGTCTTTCTATGGCTACACCTTC. This translates into CAWSEQSFYGYTF. The rearrangement uses TRBV30 and TRBJ1-2; D is uncertain. Germline CDR1 is GTSNPN and CDR2 is SVGIG (reference sequence). The V and J ends lost 5 bases and 4 bases respectively, with 14 bases between them. The CDR3 extends over 13 amino acids.

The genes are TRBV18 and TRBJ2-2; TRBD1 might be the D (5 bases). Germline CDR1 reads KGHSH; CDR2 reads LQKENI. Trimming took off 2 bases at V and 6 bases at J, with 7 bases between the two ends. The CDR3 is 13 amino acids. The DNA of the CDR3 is TGTGCCAGCTCACCATCCAGGGCCGGGGAGCTGTTTTTT. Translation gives CASSPSRAGELFF.

CDR3 sequence reads: CASSLTGVGGNTIYF. CDR3 coding DNA: TGTGCCAGCAGTTTAACAGGGGTAGGAGGAAACACCATATATTTT. The gene calls are TRBV28 and TRBJ1-3, with 7 bases that match TRBD1. The germline V gene has CDR1 MDHEN and CDR2 SYDVKM. Trimming cost V 2 bases and J 4 bases; bases outside gene matches: 5. CDR3 length: 15 amino acids.

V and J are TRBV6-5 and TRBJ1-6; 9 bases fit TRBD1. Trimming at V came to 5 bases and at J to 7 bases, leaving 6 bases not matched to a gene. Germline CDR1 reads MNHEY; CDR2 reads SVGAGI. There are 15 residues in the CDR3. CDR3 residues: CASSPGTGTNSPLHF. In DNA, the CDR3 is TGTGCCAGCAGTCCCGGGACAGGGACGAATTCACCCCTCCACTTT.